Listed below are T cell receptor beta chains from one sample, sequenced in a study of T cell repertoires and HLA-DP antigens. Repertoires were generated with immunoSEQ multiplex PCR, while TCRdb's copy carries only in-frame clones and drops some. The sample lists about 110,000 clones, over 90% occurring once. Their antigen targets remain unknown. The sequenced sample consisted of CD4+ T cells from PBMCs. These receptors came from a woman younger than 30 in good health and CMV-seronegative. CDR3s include the opening cysteine and the closing phenylalanine or tryptophan. Fields, in order: V gene, D gene, J gene, clone size, CDR3 DNA, CDR3 protein. A D gene is named only where the DNA matches it firmly. The size field is filled for only some rows; it gives once, few, many or a size class.

V gene: TRBV27; D gene: TRBD2; J gene: TRBJ2-7; clone size: .; CDR3 DNA: TGTGCCAGCAGTTTCCGACTAGCGGGAAGAGGTGAGCAGTACTTC; CDR3 protein: CASSFRLAGRGEQYF
V gene: TRBV4-2; D gene: .; J gene: TRBJ2-1; clone size: once; CDR3 DNA: TGTGCCAGCAGCCAAGATATCGCGGGTGAGCAGTTCTTC; CDR3 protein: CASSQDIAGEQFF
V gene: TRBV7-9; D gene: TRBD1; J gene: TRBJ1-4; clone size: .; CDR3 DNA: TGTGCCAGCAGCCAAACAGGGGGAACTAATGAAAAACTGTTTTTT; CDR3 protein: CASSQTGGTNEKLFF
V gene: TRBV5-1; D gene: TRBD1; J gene: TRBJ1-1; clone size: .; CDR3 DNA: TGCGCCAGCAGCACAGGGGTGAACACTGAAGCTTTCTTT; CDR3 protein: CASSTGVNTEAFF
V gene: TRBV28; D gene: .; J gene: TRBJ2-5; clone size: .; CDR3 DNA: TGTGCCAGCAGTTTTGACAGGCAGGAGACCCAGTACTTC; CDR3 protein: CASSFDRQETQYF
V gene: TRBV19; D gene: TRBD1; J gene: TRBJ1-2; clone size: .; CDR3 DNA: TGTGCCAGTAGGGCCGGGACAGCATATGGCTACACCTTC; CDR3 protein: CASRAGTAYGYTF
V gene: TRBV19; D gene: .; J gene: TRBJ2-7; clone size: once; CDR3 DNA: TGTGCCAGTAGTGAGGGAGTGGGGGGAAAGCAGTACTTC; CDR3 protein: CASSEGVGGKQYF
V gene: TRBV29-1; D gene: .; J gene: TRBJ2-7; clone size: .; CDR3 DNA: TGCAGCGTTGGTGAGGGCAACTACGAGCAGTACTTC; CDR3 protein: CSVGEGNYEQYF
V gene: TRBV18; D gene: .; J gene: TRBJ2-4; clone size: .; CDR3 DNA: TGTGCCAGCTCCCCCGAAGGCTGGAACATTCAGTACTTC; CDR3 protein: CASSPEGWNIQYF
V gene: TRBV30; D gene: TRBD2; J gene: TRBJ2-1; clone size: .; CDR3 DNA: TGTGCCTGGAGGGGACTAGCGGCAAGCTCCTACAATGAGCAGTTCTTC; CDR3 protein: CAWRGLAASSYNEQFF
V gene: TRBV25-1; D gene: .; J gene: TRBJ1-4; clone size: .; CDR3 DNA: TGTGCCAGCAGGGCCGGTCGAGCAGGAACTAATGAAAAACTGTTTTTT; CDR3 protein: CASRAGRAGTNEKLFF
V gene: TRBV6-1; D gene: .; J gene: TRBJ2-5; clone size: .; CDR3 DNA: TGTGCCAGCAGTGAGGGGGCAGGCAAAGAGACCCAGTACTTC; CDR3 protein: CASSEGAGKETQYF
V gene: TRBV7-9; D gene: .; J gene: TRBJ2-2; clone size: .; CDR3 DNA: TGTGCCAGCAGCTTCGGAACGAACACCGGGGAGCTGTTTTTT; CDR3 protein: CASSFGTNTGELFF
V gene: TRBV7-2; D gene: .; J gene: TRBJ2-1; clone size: .; CDR3 DNA: TGTGCCAGCAGCTTCAGTAGTGGGGGCTTAGTGTTCTTC; CDR3 protein: CASSFSSGGLVFF
V gene: TRBV2; D gene: TRBD1; J gene: TRBJ2-1; clone size: .; CDR3 DNA: TGTGCCAGCACGACAGGGGTCTATGAGCAGTTCTTC; CDR3 protein: CASTTGVYEQFF
V gene: TRBV7-3; D gene: .; J gene: TRBJ2-7; clone size: .; CDR3 DNA: TGTGCCAGCAGCCCCCGGGGTGACTACGAGCAGTACTTC; CDR3 protein: CASSPRGDYEQYF
V gene: TRBV4-1; D gene: TRBD2; J gene: TRBJ2-1; clone size: .; CDR3 DNA: TGCGCCAGCAGCCAAATCCGACCCGGGACTAGCGGTTACAATGAGCAGTTCTTC; CDR3 protein: CASSQIRPGTSGYNEQFF
V gene: TRBV30; D gene: TRBD1; J gene: TRBJ1-4; clone size: .; CDR3 DNA: TGTGCCTGGAACCACAGGGGTAATGAAAAACTGTTTTTT; CDR3 protein: CAWNHRGNEKLFF
V gene: TRBV7-2; D gene: .; J gene: TRBJ2-3; clone size: .; CDR3 DNA: TGTGCCAGCAGCTTAGCGCTCGCAGATACGCAGTATTTT; CDR3 protein: CASSLALADTQYF
V gene: TRBV6-1; D gene: .; J gene: TRBJ2-7; clone size: .; CDR3 DNA: TGTGCCAGCAGTGAAGCATGGGGGACGGTCCCTTACGAGCAGTACTTC; CDR3 protein: CASSEAWGTVPYEQYF
V gene: TRBV7-2; D gene: TRBD1; J gene: TRBJ1-6; clone size: few; CDR3 DNA: TGTGCCAGCAGCATCCAGACAGGGGACTATAATTCACCCCTCCACTTT; CDR3 protein: CASSIQTGDYNSPLHF
V gene: TRBV27; D gene: .; J gene: TRBJ2-2; clone size: .; CDR3 DNA: TGTGCCAGCAGTTTCAACAGGTTAACCGGGGAGCTGTTTTTT; CDR3 protein: CASSFNRLTGELFF
V gene: TRBV29-1; D gene: .; J gene: TRBJ2-6; clone size: .; CDR3 DNA: TGCAGCGTGGATCAGGCTGGGGCCAACGTCCTGACTTTC; CDR3 protein: CSVDQAGANVLTF
V gene: TRBV6-6; D gene: .; J gene: TRBJ1-3; clone size: .; CDR3 DNA: TGTGCCAGCAGTTACTCAGTGGGGGGCGGAAACACCATATATTTT; CDR3 protein: CASSYSVGGGNTIYF
V gene: TRBV6-5; D gene: .; J gene: TRBJ2-7; clone size: .; CDR3 DNA: TGTGCCAGCAGTAAACCCAAGGGGGGCCCCTACGAGCAGTACTTC; CDR3 protein: CASSKPKGGPYEQYF
V gene: TRBV6-8; D gene: TRBD1; J gene: TRBJ2-1; clone size: .; CDR3 DNA: TGTGCCAGCAGCGGACAGGTATCAACAGACAATGAGCAGTTCTTC; CDR3 protein: CASSGQVSTDNEQFF
V gene: TRBV2; D gene: .; J gene: TRBJ1-6; clone size: .; CDR3 DNA: TGTGCCAGCAGTGGAGTCAGGGGTTATAATTCACCCCTCCACTTT; CDR3 protein: CASSGVRGYNSPLHF
V gene: TRBV15; D gene: TRBD2; J gene: TRBJ2-2; clone size: .; CDR3 DNA: TGTGCCACCAGCAGATACCCTAGCGGGATGAACACCGGGGAGCTGTTTTTT; CDR3 protein: CATSRYPSGMNTGELFF
V gene: TRBV5-1; D gene: .; J gene: TRBJ1-2; clone size: .; CDR3 DNA: TGCGCCAGCACCCCGCAGCAGGGTTGGGGCTACACCTTC; CDR3 protein: CASTPQQGWGYTF
V gene: TRBV29-1; D gene: TRBD2; J gene: TRBJ2-5; clone size: .; CDR3 DNA: TGCAGCGCCGATCCGCTAGCGGGAGGGATCGACACGCCCCTACAGCAGTACTTC; CDR3 protein: CSADPLAGGIDTPLQQYF
V gene: TRBV6-6; D gene: .; J gene: TRBJ2-3; clone size: .; CDR3 DNA: TGTGCCAGCAGCCCGATGCCCGAAGATACGCAGTATTTT; CDR3 protein: CASSPMPEDTQYF
V gene: TRBV30; D gene: TRBD2; J gene: TRBJ2-1; clone size: .; CDR3 DNA: TGTGCCTGGAGTCCGGGACTAGCGGCCTACTACAATGAGCAGTTCTTC; CDR3 protein: CAWSPGLAAYYNEQFF
V gene: TRBV28; D gene: .; J gene: TRBJ2-4; clone size: .; CDR3 DNA: TGTGCCAGCAGCCCGGTCGGGGTTATTAGCAAAAACATTCAGTACTTC; CDR3 protein: CASSPVGVISKNIQYF
V gene: TRBV14; D gene: TRBD2; J gene: TRBJ2-3; clone size: .; CDR3 DNA: TGTGCCAGCAGCCTAGCGGGAGTAAGCACAGATACGCAGTATTTT; CDR3 protein: CASSLAGVSTDTQYF
V gene: TRBV6-1; D gene: TRBD1; J gene: TRBJ1-2; clone size: .; CDR3 DNA: TGTGCCAGCAGTGGAGGACAGGGGGGCTATGGCTACACCTTC; CDR3 protein: CASSGGQGGYGYTF
V gene: TRBV19; D gene: TRBD2; J gene: TRBJ2-1; clone size: .; CDR3 DNA: TGTGCCAGTAGTATAGCGGCGGGAGTGTTAAATGAGCAGTTCTTC; CDR3 protein: CASSIAAGVLNEQFF
V gene: TRBV28; D gene: TRBD1; J gene: TRBJ2-2; clone size: .; CDR3 DNA: TGTGCCAGCAGCCAGCCCGGGACAGGGCGAACCGGGGAGCTGTTTTTT; CDR3 protein: CASSQPGTGRTGELFF
V gene: TRBV6-6; D gene: .; J gene: TRBJ1-2; clone size: .; CDR3 DNA: TGTGCCAGCACCCAGGTGGGGGGTCAGCGGTATGGCTACACCTTC; CDR3 protein: CASTQVGGQRYGYTF
V gene: TRBV7-3; D gene: .; J gene: TRBJ2-6; clone size: .; CDR3 DNA: TGTGCCAGCAGCTCCACAGGGCCCTCTGGGGCCAACGTCCTGACTTTC; CDR3 protein: CASSSTGPSGANVLTF
V gene: TRBV28; D gene: TRBD2; J gene: TRBJ2-7; clone size: .; CDR3 DNA: TGTGCCAGCAGTTCGGTGGGGCGGGAGGGCGGCGAGCAGTACTTC; CDR3 protein: CASSSVGREGGEQYF
V gene: TRBV19; D gene: TRBD1; J gene: TRBJ1-4; clone size: once; CDR3 DNA: TGTGCCAGTAGTAGGGGACAGGGGAAGGGAACTAATGAAAAACTGTTTTTT; CDR3 protein: CASSRGQGKGTNEKLFF
V gene: TRBV4-1; D gene: TRBD1; J gene: TRBJ2-7; clone size: .; CDR3 DNA: TGCGCCAGCAGCATCCGACAGGGGGCGTGGGAGCAGTACTTC; CDR3 protein: CASSIRQGAWEQYF
V gene: TRBV9; D gene: TRBD1; J gene: TRBJ1-4; clone size: once; CDR3 DNA: TGTGCCAGCAGCGTAGCCCCAGGGGGGTATGAAAAACTGTTTTTT; CDR3 protein: CASSVAPGGYEKLFF
V gene: TRBV5-1; D gene: TRBD2; J gene: TRBJ2-1; clone size: .; CDR3 DNA: TGCGCCAGCAGCCCCGGACTAGCGGGAGTCAATGAGCAGTTCTTC; CDR3 protein: CASSPGLAGVNEQFF
V gene: TRBV6-5; D gene: .; J gene: TRBJ1-2; clone size: .; CDR3 DNA: TGTGCCAGCAGTCCCGACGGCCGGTATGGCTACACCTTC; CDR3 protein: CASSPDGRYGYTF